The T cell receptor (beta chain) under discussion was sequenced for a study of cytomegalovirus exposure and HLA in healthy donors. The PCR had 60 Vbeta and 13 Jbeta primers. Using immunoSEQ multiplex PCR, the repertoire was profiled, and TCRdb retains in-frame clones only, with some absent. The clone table shows about 120,000 clones, with the ten largest holding around 3.9%. Concerning this clone itself: As yet, its antigen is unknown.

The study's findings and limits: Some segments of the V type, notably TRBV6-2 and TRBV6-3, were excluded as indistinguishable. Presence/absence analyses treated sequencing depth as roughly uniform across donors.

V was cut by 1 base and J by 6 bases, with 15 bases left in between. CDR1 is LNHNV, CDR2 YYDKDF, per germline (reference sequence). The CDR3 is 16 residues long. The chain links TRBV15 to TRBJ1-4, with D hard to call. The sequence was obtained from a man aged 18-30 years in good health and CMV-seronegative. Input material: PBMCs. DNA of the CDR3: TGTGCCACCAGCAGAGGCAGCACGGGGATGGATGAAAAACTGTTTTTT. Amino acids: CATSRGSTGMDEKLFF.